This T cell receptor (beta chain) was documented in a study of blood T cell repertoires in COVID-19. In the study overall: Material from acute and convalescent COVID-19 was sourced from the United States, Italy and Spain. Sources were T cells, B-cell-depleted T cells, or PBMCs; the material itself was cDNA or gDNA.

Authors' analysis steps: Scientists estimated how many nucleated cells there were by amplifying reference gene primers. The data were produced by immunoSEQ multiplex PCR, yet TCRdb's version contains in-frame clones alone and is incomplete. D and trimming come from the DNA, and the V and J calls and clone size come from that table. The sample carries 50,000 to 70,000 clones, around 84% recorded once. The junction had 7 bases not matched to a gene; V was cut back by 5 bases and J by 7 bases. Germline V gene sequence: CDR1 SEHNR, CDR2 FQNEAQ (reference sequence). CDR3 size: 16 residues. Specimen: peripheral blood. The receptor was derived from a man in his sixties or seventies with active COVID-19. V usage is TRBV7-9 and J usage is TRBJ2-2, with 13 nucleotides matching TRBD2. The CDR3 DNA sequence: TGTGCCAGCAGCCCCGGGACTAGCGGGGCTATCGGGGAGCTGTTTTTT. Its translation is CASSPGTSGAIGELFF.